One sample yielded the 32 T cell receptor beta chains listed below, sequenced in a study of T cells expressing NK-cell markers. TCRdb re-analyzed the 5' RACE reads; it lists each CDR3 protein once, without DNA. Listed are about 550,000 distinct CDR3 sequences; about 3.6% falls within the top ten. Sequencing used blood T cells: a sorted CD56 or NKG2C T cell subset, CD4+ or CD8+ T cells, or bulk PBMC T cells (not recorded which). The source of these receptors is a man aged 18 to 30 in good health.

This sequence joins TRBV6-5 and TRBJ1-2; without DNA, the TCRdb call of TRBD1 cannot be checked. The germline CDR1 and CDR2 sequences are MNHEY and SVGAGI. This CDR3 is 15 amino acids long. CDR3: CASSNTQGTRDGYTF.

V usage is TRBV12-3 or TRBV12-4 and J usage is TRBJ2-5; as DNA is missing, the TRBD1 call by TCRdb cannot be tested. The CDR3 is made up of 15 amino acids. CDR3 region: CASSLGLGRRETQYF.

This chain connects TRBV12-3 or TRBV12-4 to TRBJ2-1; absent DNA, TCRdb's TRBD1 call cannot be checked. This CDR3 is 13 amino acids long. CDR3 region: CASSSARTGEQFF.

The chain has TRBV20-1 and TRBJ1-5; TCRdb picks TRBD1, but there is no DNA to check that call. CDR1 is DFQATT and CDR2 is SNEGSKA in the germline V gene (reference sequence). This CDR3 is built from 13 residues. This chain's CDR3 is CSARPDRLQPQHF.

The chain couples TRBV19 to TRBJ2-1; TCRdb returns TRBD2, unconfirmable since there is no DNA. The CDR3 runs 14 residues. In germline, CDR1 is LNHDA, CDR2 SQIVND (reference sequence). CDR3 sequence: CASIPGTRHNEQFF.

This chain uses TRBV29-1 with TRBJ1-1; TCRdb gives TRBD1 as the D gene, but with no DNA this cannot be confirmed. This CDR3 contains 15 residues. CDR1 is SQVTM, CDR2 ANQGSEA, per germline. The CDR3 spells CSVETGGVRNTEAFF.

The V gene is TRBV15, the J gene TRBJ2-7; the D call of TRBD2 rests on TCRdb alone, since no DNA is present to check it. The germline V gene encodes CDR1 LNHNV and CDR2 YYDKDF (reference sequence). The CDR3 has 19 amino acids. This CDR3 reads CATSRQGLAGVSPPYEQYF.

V is TRBV24-1 and J is TRBJ2-3; the D call from TCRdb, TRBD1, cannot be confirmed without DNA. The CDR3 has 17 residues. CDR1 is KGHDR and CDR2 is SFDVKD in the germline V gene. CDR3 amino acids: CATSDWISRTGTDTQYF.

The chain carries TRBV4-3 and TRBJ2-3; TCRdb picks TRBD2, but there is no DNA to check that call. The CDR3 has 17 residues. The germline V gene encodes CDR1 LGHNA and CDR2 YSLEER. The CDR3 loop is CASSPGLAGGPLDTQYF.

V is TRBV4-2 and J is TRBJ2-2. The CDR3 has 15 residues. Germline lookup yields CDR1 LGHNA and CDR2 YNFKEQ. This chain's CDR3 is CASSHESGRAGELFF.

This chain links TRBV24-1 with TRBJ2-3; the D gene TCRdb calls, TRBD2, cannot be checked with no DNA. This CDR3 is 18 amino acids long. Germline lookup yields CDR1 KGHDR and CDR2 SFDVKD. The CDR3 sequence: CATSDLDAGSFSTDTQYF.

The chain recombines TRBV20-1 with TRBJ2-1; TCRdb names TRBD1, which stays unverified in the absence of DNA. Per germline, CDR1 DFQATT and CDR2 SNEGSKA (reference sequence). The CDR3 covers 17 residues. This chain's CDR3 is CSARSDRTTDKNNEQFF.

This chain joins TRBV6-5 and TRBJ2-7; absent DNA, TCRdb's TRBD1 call cannot be checked. The CDR3 has 14 amino acids. Germline-derived CDR1 and CDR2 are MNHEY and SVGAGI. The CDR3 spells CASMGTGTHLGQYF.

This rearrangement joins TRBV12-3 or TRBV12-4 to TRBJ1-3. The CDR3 extends over 12 amino acids. CDR3 residues: CASRAFGNTIYF.

The rearrangement links TRBV12-3 or TRBV12-4 to TRBJ2-5; TCRdb returns TRBD2, unconfirmable since there is no DNA. The CDR3 covers 15 residues. CDR3 loop: CASTSLPGPQETQYF.

This CDR3 reads CASSVAGSARAEAFF. The chain joins TRBV9 to TRBJ1-1. Germline values: CDR1 SGDLS, CDR2 YYNGEE. The CDR3 runs 15 residues.

This chain links TRBV24-1 with TRBJ2-1; checking the TCRdb D call of TRBD2 is not possible without DNA. Germline lookup yields CDR1 KGHDR and CDR2 SFDVKD. The CDR3 spans 13 residues. CDR3 region: CATRAQGYNEQFF.

The rearrangement uses TRBV6-5 and TRBJ2-1; TCRdb's D call, TRBD2, is unchecked because there is no DNA. CDR1 is MNHEY, CDR2 SVGAGI, per germline. The CDR3 length is 17 residues. Here the CDR3 reads CASSFPSGTSGPLGMFF.

The chain couples TRBV12-3 or TRBV12-4 to TRBJ2-3; the TCRdb call, TRBD1, lacks DNA for checking. The CDR3 runs 14 residues. Here the CDR3 reads CASSPRTGTDTQYF.

The chain carries TRBV20-1 and TRBJ2-7; TCRdb designates TRBD1, a call that cannot be tested without DNA. CDR3 length equals 17 residues. CDR1 and CDR2 (germline): DFQATT, SNEGSKA (reference sequence). The CDR3: CSARRRGLALGSYEQYF.

V usage is TRBV4-1 and J usage is TRBJ1-4. The CDR3 sequence is 15 residues long. Per the germline V gene, CDR1 is MGHRA and CDR2 is YSYEKL. The CDR3 region is CASSQVGGLSEKLFF.

The chain links TRBV20-1 to TRBJ2-4; lacking DNA, the TRBD1 call made by TCRdb goes unchecked. The CDR3 loop spans 16 amino acids. Germline CDR1 and CDR2: DFQATT and SNEGSKA (reference sequence). The CDR3 loop reads CSAWSRTGQAKNIQYF.

The genes are TRBV2 and TRBJ2-1; there is no DNA to check the TCRdb D call of TRBD2. Germline V lookup: CDR1 SNHLY, CDR2 FYNNEI. There are 14 residues in the CDR3. The CDR3 sequence: CASRREVAGNEQFF.

This chain joins TRBV2 and TRBJ2-5; TCRdb names TRBD1, which stays unverified in the absence of DNA. CDR1 and CDR2 (germline): SNHLY, FYNNEI. The CDR3 loop spans 16 amino acids. CDR3 amino acids: CASSGTLLATQETQYF.

CDR3 in amino acids: CATSDSTSTGRPDTQYF. The chain couples TRBV24-1 to TRBJ2-3; as DNA is missing, the TRBD1 call by TCRdb cannot be tested. This CDR3 has 17 amino acids. Germline V gene lookup returns CDR1 KGHDR and CDR2 SFDVKD.

This rearrangement joins TRBV4-2 to TRBJ2-7; without DNA, the TCRdb call of TRBD2 cannot be checked. The CDR3 totals 16 residues. Germline V gene sequence: CDR1 LGHNA, CDR2 YNFKEQ. The CDR3 here is CASSQDKEAPSYEQYF.

The chain joins TRBV7-9 to TRBJ2-1; TCRdb gives TRBD1 as the D gene, but with no DNA this cannot be confirmed. Germline V gene sequence: CDR1 SEHNR, CDR2 FQNEAQ (reference sequence). This CDR3 spans 14 amino acids. The CDR3 reads CASMWASGLDEQFF. Supplemented by reference TRBV7-9 and TRBJ2-1, the full variable domain reads DTGVSQNPRHKITKRGQNVTFRCDPISEHNRLYWYRQTLGQGPEFLTYFQNEAQLEKSRLLSDRFSAERPKGSFSTLEIQRTEQGDSAMYLCASMWASGLDEQFFGPGTRLTVL.

V is TRBV6-4 and J is TRBJ2-1; TCRdb outputs TRBD2, but without DNA this stays unchecked. This CDR3 region has 15 residues. Germline loops: CDR1 MRHNA, CDR2 SNTAGT. The CDR3 reads CASSPETSGGSEQFF.

The chain joins TRBV10-3 to TRBJ2-1. The CDR3 runs 15 residues. The germline V gene has CDR1 ENHRY and CDR2 SYGVKD. The CDR3 is CAISEGEGSYNEQFF.

The chain joins TRBV6-1 to TRBJ1-2. Germline V gives CDR1 MNHNS, CDR2 SASEGT. The CDR3 loop spans 14 amino acids. The CDR3 is CASSEAVRGGGYTF.

The chain combines TRBV20-1 with TRBJ1-2. Germline V gene data show CDR1 as DFQATT and CDR2 as SNEGSKA (reference sequence). The CDR3 totals 11 residues. CDR3 amino acids: CSGISPYGYTF.

The rearrangement uses TRBV7-9 and TRBJ2-1; TCRdb's D call of TRBD2 is untestable without DNA. Germline-derived CDR1 and CDR2 are SEHNR and FQNEAQ (reference sequence). The CDR3 spans 16 residues. CDR3 loop: CASSPGLAGIAMKQFF.